These 29 T cell receptor beta chains share one sample of origin, sequenced in a study of a mutant IDH1 vaccine in newly diagnosed glioma. What these receptors recognize is not known. Profiling relied on immunoSEQ multiplex PCR, and the TCRdb table lists in-frame clones only, not all of them. The data show about 40,000 clones, 84% seen once. Time point denoted: week 11, during vaccination. Doses comprised 300 ug of mutant IDH1 20-mer peptide each, plus topical imiquimod. Sequencing was performed on PBMCs, taken from a glioma patient whose treatment included an IDH1 peptide vaccine. The receptors shown here come from a middle-aged man with glioma.

The chain has TRBV6-1 and TRBJ1-5, with unresolved D. The ends were cut back, 4 bases at V and 2 bases at J, with 9 bases in the middle. The length of the CDR3 is 14 residues. In germline, CDR1 is MNHNS, CDR2 SASEGT. The CDR3, as DNA: TGTGCCAGCAGTGGAGAGTGGGGCAATCAGCCCCAGCATTTT. Residues: CASSGEWGNQPQHF.

The gene calls are TRBV6-1 and TRBJ1-2; D is possibly TRBD1 (5 bases). This CDR3 has 13 residues. CDR1 and CDR2 from the germline V gene are MNHNS and SASEGT. Trimming removed 3 bases at V and 2 bases at J, with 7 bases between. The CDR3: CASSETANYGYTF. CDR3 DNA sequence: TGTGCCAGCAGTGAGACAGCCAACTATGGCTACACCTTC.

The chain combines TRBV23-1 with TRBJ1-3, with D uncertain. TRBV23-1 is placed among ORFs of uncertain function. There are 17 residues in the CDR3. The V and J ends lost 7 bases and 2 bases respectively, with 21 bases between them. CDR3 in amino acids: CASTGLRSRPPGNTIYF. In nucleotides, the CDR3 is TGCGCCAGCACCGGCCTGAGGAGCCGACCACCTGGAAACACCATATATTTT.

This chain links TRBV6-6 with TRBJ2-1; D ambiguous. The germline V and J ends were trimmed by 7 bases and 1 base, with 8 bases remaining between them. From germline, CDR1 is MNHNY and CDR2 SVGAGI (reference sequence). This CDR3 is built from 13 residues. In nucleotides, the CDR3 is TGTGCCAGCAAATTAGCTTCCTACAATGAGCAGTTCTTC. It yields the protein CASKLASYNEQFF.

This clone has only a few counts. This chain uses TRBV7-8 with TRBJ2-7, with 7 bases that match TRBD1. The V and J ends lost 4 bases and 2 bases, in that order; junction bases with no gene match: 5. The CDR3 extends over 14 amino acids. Germline CDR1 SGHVS, CDR2 FQNEAQ. The CDR3 DNA sequence: TGTGCCAGCAGCTCGGACCAGGGGGCCTACGAGCAGTACTTC. Translating gives CASSSDQGAYEQYF.

The V call is TRBV27, the J call TRBJ1-6; possible D gene TRBD1, 5 bases. The CDR3 loop spans 14 amino acids. The ends were cut back, 5 bases at V and 8 bases at J, with 13 bases in the middle. CDR1 is MNHEY, CDR2 SMNVEV, per germline (reference sequence). CDR3: CASSKPGPYSPLHF. The CDR3 DNA reads TGTGCCAGCAGTAAGCCGGGACCGTATTCACCCCTCCACTTT.

For the CDR3, the DNA is TGTGCCAGCAGCCTCCGACAAGCGAACACTGAAGCTTTCTTT. The encoded protein is CASSLRQANTEAFF. The chain has TRBV7-8 and TRBJ1-1; D unresolved. CDR3 size: 14 residues. CDR1 and CDR2 (germline): SGHVS, FQNEAQ. V shed 5 bases and J shed 1 base, with 11 bases lying between them.

This chain joins TRBV7-2 and TRBJ2-1; D is undetermined. Trimming took off 1 base at V and 5 bases at J, with 12 bases between the two ends. The CDR3 has 15 amino acids. Per germline, CDR1 SGHTA and CDR2 FQGNSA. CDR3: CASSLVVRGNNEQFF. The DNA of the CDR3 is TGTGCCAGCAGCTTAGTGGTACGCGGAAACAATGAGCAGTTCTTC.

This clone was detected once. This chain links TRBV7-2 with TRBJ2-5; 8 nucleotides line up with TRBD2. The CDR3 runs 15 residues. Germline values: CDR1 SGHTA, CDR2 FQGNSA. The trim removed 4 bases at V and 5 bases at J, leaving 9 bases unmatched. This CDR3 reads CASSWGGRPRETQYF. CDR3 bases: TGTGCCAGCAGCTGGGGCGGGAGGCCGAGGGAGACCCAGTACTTC. Variable domain in full (rest from reference TRBV7-2 and TRBJ2-5): GAGVSQSPSNKVTEKGKDVELRCDPISGHTALYWYRQSLGQGLEFLIYFQGNSAPDKSGLPSDRFSAERTGGSVSTLTIQRTQQEDSAVYLCASSWGGRPRETQYFGPGTRLLVL.

The chain joins TRBV5-4 to TRBJ2-7, with D perhaps assigned TRBD1 or TRBD2 (5 bases each). Per the germline V gene, CDR1 is SGHNT and CDR2 is YYREEE (reference sequence). This CDR3 has 13 residues. Trimming pared 1 base from V and 6 bases from J, leaving 11 bases between. In DNA form, the CDR3 reads TGTGCCAGCAGCTTGAGAGGGGCTCGCGAGCAGTACTTC. Translation: CASSLRGAREQYF.

J is TRBJ2-5 and V is TRBV14; 8 nucleotides line up with TRBD1. Germline assignment: CDR1 SGHDN and CDR2 FVKESK. CDR3 length: 14 amino acids. V lost 4 bases to trimming and J lost 2 bases; unmatched junction nucleotides: 3. The CDR3 loop is CASSPRTGQETQYF. The CDR3 DNA is TGTGCCAGCAGCCCTCGGACAGGGCAAGAGACCCAGTACTTC.

V usage is TRBV2 and J usage is TRBJ2-5; TRBD1 might be the D (6 bases). Gene TRBJ2-7 matches the end of the DNA better, so the J call may be wrong. The CDR3 contains 12 residues. From germline, CDR1 is SNHLY and CDR2 FYNNEI. The CDR3 nucleotides read TGTGCCAGCAGTCAACAGGGCTACGAGCAGTACTTC. Protein sequence: CASSQQGYEQYF.

The chain has TRBV29-1 and TRBJ1-2, with 8 bases fitting TRBD1. This CDR3 has 14 amino acids. The germline CDR1 and CDR2 sequences are SQVTM and ANQGSEA. After removal of 3 bases from V and 4 bases from J, the junction contained 7 bases not matched to a gene. In nucleotides, the CDR3 is TGCAGCGTTGATGCAGGGGGCCTGTTCTATGGCTACACCTTC. Protein sequence: CSVDAGGLFYGYTF.

The rearrangement joins TRBV23-1 to TRBJ2-5; D unclear. TRBV23-1 is labeled an ORF, and its function is uncertain. With 6 bases removed from V and 1 base from J, the gap between germline ends came to 3 bases. This CDR3 comprises 11 residues. Here the CDR3 DNA reads TGCGCCAGCAGGATCCAAGAGACCCAGTACTTC. This sequence encodes CASRIQETQYF.

The chain employs TRBV6-1 and TRBJ2-5, with a tentative D call TRBD2 (6 bases). Between the trimmed V and J ends, which lost 7 bases and 2 bases, there was a span of 17 bases. Germline V CDR1 and CDR2: MNHNS, SASEGT. The CDR3 loop spans 15 amino acids. The CDR3: CASKVSGGGQETQYF. CDR3 bases: TGTGCCAGCAAGGTTAGCGGAGGTGGGCAAGAGACCCAGTACTTC.

This chain joins TRBV27 and TRBJ1-3, with TRBD1 identical over 8 bases. With V trimmed by 6 bases and J by 0 bases, 10 bases remained unmatched. The CDR3 runs 17 residues. From germline, CDR1 is MNHEY and CDR2 SMNVEV (reference sequence). CDR3 in amino acids: CASSLRTGTHSGNTIYF. The CDR3 DNA reads TGTGCCAGCAGCTTACGGACAGGGACCCACTCTGGAAACACCATATATTTT.

In its sample, this clone was seen once. The chain combines TRBV6-1 with TRBJ1-5; tentatively, D is TRBD1 (5 bases). Per germline, CDR1 MNHNS and CDR2 SASEGT. V lost 4 bases and J 7 bases, leaving 20 bases between the germline ends. The CDR3 has 16 amino acids. As DNA, the CDR3 is TGTGCCAGCAGTGCCTTCGCGGGACCCGGCCCCCAGCCCCAGCATTTT. Residues: CASSAFAGPGPQPQHF.

The V and J genes are TRBV5-1 and TRBJ2-7, with no clear D. The germline V gene has CDR1 SGHRS and CDR2 YFSETQ. Trimming removed 2 bases at V and 3 bases at J, with 9 bases between. The CDR3 runs 13 residues. The CDR3 DNA sequence: TGCGCCAGCAGCTTCAGTGTAGGCTACGAGCAGTACTTC. Translated, it gives CASSFSVGYEQYF.

The chain recombines TRBV2 with TRBJ2-1; D gene uncertain. CDR3 length: 11 amino acids. V dropped 6 bases and J dropped 9 bases, with 9 bases sitting between them. Germline V CDR1 and CDR2: SNHLY, FYNNEI. The chain's CDR3 is CASSILSEQFF. The CDR3, as DNA: TGTGCCAGCAGCATTCTAAGTGAGCAGTTCTTC.

The V and J genes are TRBV7-9 and TRBJ2-3, with D perhaps matching TRBD2 (6 bases). V was clipped by 7 bases and J by 3 bases, with 8 bases between them. This CDR3 has 12 residues. Germline V gene data show CDR1 as SEHNR and CDR2 as FQNEAQ (reference sequence). CDR3 residues: CASMEGTDTQYF. The CDR3 coding sequence is TGTGCCAGCATGGAGGGGACAGATACGCAGTATTTT.

The CDR3 bases are TGTGCCAGCAGCTTAGGGGGCGCCGGGGGGGGAGCTTTCTTT. This translates into CASSLGGAGGGAFF. This chain links TRBV7-2 with TRBJ1-1; tentative D call: TRBD1 (5 bases). The germline V gene encodes CDR1 SGHTA and CDR2 FQGNSA. The CDR3 spans 14 residues. The V gene lost 1 base and the J gene lost 10 bases, with 16 bases spanning the gap.

This clone was detected once. Other nucleotide sequences in the sample specify the same CDR3. The rearrangement joins TRBV25-1 to TRBJ1-1; TRBD1 might be the D (6 bases). The CDR3 is 14 amino acids. CDR1 and CDR2 from the germline V gene are MGHDK and SYGVNS. V was clipped by 3 bases and J by 5 bases, with 13 bases between them. The CDR3 bases are TGTGCCAGCAGTGATGGGGGCAGGAGAACTGAAGCTTTCTTT. Protein sequence: CASSDGGRRTEAFF.

This rearrangement joins TRBV6-6 to TRBJ2-7; D is possibly TRBD2 (5 bases). This CDR3 has 15 residues. Germline V gene data show CDR1 as MNHNY and CDR2 as SVGAGI (reference sequence). Between the trimmed V and J ends, which lost 3 bases and 12 bases, there was a span of 24 bases. The CDR3 loop reads CASSYLGEPVPRAYF. CDR3 nucleotide sequence: TGTGCCAGCAGTTATCTCGGGGAACCGGTTCCCCGTGCGTACTTC.

The genes are TRBV27 and TRBJ2-5, with D uncertain. V was trimmed by 3 bases and J by 4 bases, leaving 9 bases between them. Per germline, CDR1 MNHEY and CDR2 SMNVEV (reference sequence). The CDR3 runs 13 residues. The CDR3 DNA follows: TGTGCCAGCAGTTTTAACGGCCCAGAGACCCAGTACTTC. It translates to CASSFNGPETQYF.

The rearrangement links TRBV28 to TRBJ1-1; tentative D call: TRBD1 (5 bases). There are 15 residues in the CDR3. Germline CDR1 and CDR2: MDHEN and SYDVKM. The V end lost 10 bases, the J end lost 3 bases, and 21 bases lay between the germline ends. In nucleotides, the CDR3 is TGTGCCACAAATGGGGCAAGCCAAGGTTACACTGAAGCTTTCTTT. Translating gives CATNGASQGYTEAFF.

J is TRBJ1-1 and V is TRBV6-1; D is perhaps TRBD1 (5 bases). Trimming shortened V by 0 bases and J by 8 bases, and 10 bases separated the two germline ends. Per germline, CDR1 MNHNS and CDR2 SASEGT. CDR3 length: 13 amino acids. CDR3 in DNA: TGTGCCAGCAGTGAAGCGAGGGCAGGGGAAGCTTTCTTT. It is translated as CASSEARAGEAFF.

This clone has a handful of counts. This chain links TRBV7-9 with TRBJ2-7; no reliable D call. Germline CDR1 and CDR2: SEHNR and FQNEAQ (reference sequence). The CDR3 runs to 14 residues. Trimming took off 2 bases at V and 5 bases at J, with 13 bases between the two ends. The DNA of the CDR3 is TGTGCCAGCAGCTTACCCTGGGTGTCACACGAGCAGTACTTC. Translation gives CASSLPWVSHEQYF.

This clone was found a few times. This chain connects TRBV19 to TRBJ1-2; TRBD1 is a possible D gene (6 bases). The CDR3 is made up of 14 amino acids. V gave up 8 bases and J gave up 7 bases, with 20 bases separating them. Looked up from germline, CDR1 is LNHDA and CDR2 is SQIVND (reference sequence). The CDR3 sequence is CASSLPQGLGGYTF. DNA for the CDR3: TGTGCCAGTTCTCTCCCCCAGGGGTTGGGTGGCTACACCTTC.

The rearrangement joins TRBV28 to TRBJ2-1; 12 bases map to TRBD1. V gave up 4 bases and J gave up 4 bases; unmatched junction bases: 5. CDR1 and CDR2 from the germline V gene are MDHEN and SYDVKM. The CDR3 extends over 16 amino acids. The CDR3 DNA reads TGTGCCAGCAGTTACAGGGGACAGGGGGCGTACAATGAGCAGTTCTTC. This codes for CASSYRGQGAYNEQFF.